The 28 T cell receptor beta chains below all came from one sample that was sequenced in a study of T cell responses to AZD1222 COVID-19 vaccine (dated by TCRdb to about 2021). The library was generated by the immunoSEQ multiplex PCR assay. TCRdb provides this immuneACCESS table in a form limited to in-frame rearrangements. Some clones are lacking; in checked studies, under half of them reflect an unresolved V gene, and why the rest are absent is not known. The sample records more than 90,000 clones, around 81% of which are singletons. The ten most abundant clones make up about 9.5% of the sample. The time point tag for this specimen amounts to: baseline before first vaccination. The specimen comprised peripheral blood, sampled on day 0 of AZD1222 vaccination. The receptors shown here come from an adult in good health.

The V call is TRBV29-1, the J call TRBJ2-2; a possible D gene is TRBD2 (5 bases). The CDR3 runs 13 residues. Trimming removed 4 bases from V and 6 bases from J, with 12 bases in between. The germline gives CDR1 SQVTM, CDR2 ANQGSEA. The CDR3 protein is CSVAEGGPGELFF. CDR3 bases: TGCAGCGTTGCCGAGGGCGGACCCGGGGAGCTGTTTTTT.

This chain links TRBV6-4 with TRBJ1-2; 7 bases fit TRBD1. Trimming at V came to 10 bases and at J to 2 bases, leaving 13 bases not matched to a gene. CDR3 length: 15 residues. The germline CDR1 and CDR2 sequences are MRHNA and SNTAGT. As DNA, the CDR3 is TGTGCCATCACAGGGGAGCCCGGATTGAACTATGGCTACACCTTC. Translating gives CAITGEPGLNYGYTF.

The chain combines TRBV5-6 with TRBJ1-2; 7 bases match TRBD1. The CDR3 sequence is 14 residues long. The V gene's germline CDR1 is SGHDT and CDR2 YYEEEE. Trimming at V came to 3 bases and at J to 5 bases, leaving 7 bases not matched to a gene. In DNA form, the CDR3 reads TGTGCCAGCAGCTCACTTCAGGGGGGGTATGGCTACACCTTC. This gives the protein CASSSLQGGYGYTF.

The chain uses TRBV3-1 (or the pseudogene TRBV3-2) and TRBJ2-2; TRBD2 might be the D (7 bases). The CDR3 has 16 residues. Per germline, CDR1 LGHDT and CDR2 YNNKEL (reference sequence). V lost 5 bases, J lost 6 bases, and 19 bases lay in between. CDR3 protein: CASSARWGGGPGELFF. CDR3 sequence (DNA): TGTGCCAGCAGCGCGAGATGGGGAGGGGGGCCCGGGGAGCTGTTTTTT.

V and J are TRBV29-1 and TRBJ2-5; possibly TRBD1 for D (7 bases). This CDR3 is built from 13 residues. Germline V gene lookup returns CDR1 SQVTM and CDR2 ANQGSEA. Trimming pared 7 bases from V and 7 bases from J, leaving 19 bases between. The DNA for the CDR3 is TGCAGCGCCGGCCAGGGGGGAGGTGGGACCCAGTACTTC. Encoded protein: CSAGQGGGGTQYF.

The V and J genes are TRBV5-4 and TRBJ2-7; D ambiguous. The V and J ends lost 0 bases and 9 bases respectively, with 10 bases between them. Germline assignment: CDR1 SGHNT and CDR2 YYREEE (reference sequence). The CDR3 contains 12 residues. CDR3 DNA sequence: TGTGCCAGCAGCTTGGACTTTACGGGGCAGTACTTC. As protein: CASSLDFTGQYF.

The count of this clone is one. This chain joins TRBV29-1 and TRBJ1-4, with a tentative D call TRBD1 (6 bases). CDR1 is SQVTM and CDR2 is ANQGSEA in the germline V gene. Trimming took 6 bases from V and 0 from J, leaving 11 bases between them. The CDR3 is made up of 14 amino acids. The CDR3 sequence is CSVGGAATNEKLFF. CDR3 nucleotides: TGCAGCGTCGGGGGGGCAGCAACTAATGAAAAACTGTTTTTT.

The chain couples TRBV4-1 to TRBJ1-6; 8 nucleotides line up with TRBD1. V lost 1 base and J lost 9; bases outside the gene matches: 5. The CDR3 covers 15 residues. CDR1 MGHRA and CDR2 YSYEKL come from the germline V gene. The CDR3 protein is CASSQGQGLGSPLHF. DNA of the CDR3: TGCGCCAGCAGCCAAGGACAGGGGTTAGGTTCACCCCTCCACTTT.

The J gene is TRBJ1-1, the V gene TRBV5-4; 8 bases match TRBD1. From germline, CDR1 is SGHNT and CDR2 YYREEE (reference sequence). There are 17 residues in the CDR3. After removal of 0 bases from V and 0 bases from J, the junction contained 7 bases not matched to a gene. The CDR3 here is CASSLDRDRLMNTEAFF. The CDR3 nucleotides read TGTGCCAGCAGCTTGGATCGGGACAGGCTAATGAACACTGAAGCTTTCTTT.

The V and J genes are TRBV19 and TRBJ1-3; D is unresolved. The CDR3 runs to 14 residues. Per the germline V gene, CDR1 is LNHDA and CDR2 is SQIVND (reference sequence). V lost 3 bases and J 2 bases, leaving 8 bases between the germline ends. The DNA for the CDR3 is TGTGCCAGTAGTATCGTGGCAGCTGGAAACACCATATATTTT. Translation gives CASSIVAAGNTIYF. Filled out from reference TRBV19 and TRBJ1-3, the complete variable domain reads DGGITQSPKYLFRKEGQNVTLSCEQNLNHDAMYWYRQDPGQGLRLIYYSQIVNDFQKGDIAEGYSVSREKKESFPLTVTSAQKNPTAFYLCASSIVAAGNTIYFGEGSWLTVV.

The CDR3 DNA follows: TGTGCCATTCGCCCACAGGGGAACACCGGGGAGCTGTTTTTT. It is translated as CAIRPQGNTGELFF. The chain links TRBV6-5 to TRBJ2-2, with D possibly being TRBD1 (6 bases). Trimming stripped 10 bases from V and 1 base from J, with 13 bases between. CDR3 length equals 14 residues. Germline V gene lookup returns CDR1 MNHEY and CDR2 SVGAGI.

The chain has TRBV2 and TRBJ1-6; D not certain. V gave up 4 bases and J gave up 5 bases, with 9 bases separating them. There are 14 residues in the CDR3. Germline CDR1 is SNHLY and CDR2 is FYNNEI. The CDR3, as DNA: TGTGCCAGCAGTGCCCGGGGTAATAATTCACCCCTCCACTTT. Its protein is CASSARGNNSPLHF.

This chain connects TRBV5-1 to TRBJ2-5; a weak D match, TRBD2 (5 bases). Germline loops: CDR1 SGHRS, CDR2 YFSETQ. This CDR3 has 13 amino acids. With 4 bases removed from V and 5 bases from J, the gap between germline ends came to 12 bases. CDR3: CASSGSHWETQYF. For the CDR3, the DNA is TGCGCCAGCAGCGGGAGTCACTGGGAGACCCAGTACTTC.

V and J are TRBV7-8 and TRBJ2-7; no clear D. V was cut by 7 bases and J by 5 bases, with 15 bases left in between. CDR3 length equals 13 residues. Germline values: CDR1 SGHVS, CDR2 FQNEAQ. The CDR3 DNA reads TGTGCCAGCAAGCCCCCAGATAGGGACGAGCAGTACTTC. Its protein product is CASKPPDRDEQYF.

J is TRBJ2-7 and V is TRBV27; TRBD2 might be the D (6 bases). Deletions cut 5 bases from V and 7 bases from J, with 21 bases between. Germline CDR1 MNHEY, CDR2 SMNVEV (reference sequence). The CDR3 contains 15 residues. This CDR3 is CASSRSLALTGEQYF. The CDR3 region has the DNA TGTGCCAGCAGTCGGTCCCTAGCGCTCACCGGAGAGCAGTACTTC.

V is TRBV19 and J is TRBJ1-5; D may be TRBD1 (6 bases). CDR1 is LNHDA and CDR2 is SQIVND in the germline V gene (reference sequence). V was pared by 9 bases and J by 7 bases, with 16 bases between. The CDR3 length is 13 residues. CDR3 region: CASTGQPLQPQHF. As DNA, the CDR3 is TGTGCCAGCACAGGACAGCCACTACAGCCCCAGCATTTT.

The chain is built from TRBV4-2 and TRBJ1-6; 11 bases fit TRBD1. CDR3 length: 15 residues. Germline CDR1 and CDR2: LGHNA and YNFKEQ. V was pared by 4 bases and J by 7 bases, with 3 bases of the junction left unmatched. CDR3 region: CASSPGQGVNSPLHF. The CDR3 DNA follows: TGTGCCAGCAGCCCGGGACAGGGGGTAAATTCACCCCTCCACTTT.

J is TRBJ2-7 and V is TRBV4-3; 7 nucleotides match TRBD2. The CDR3 covers 15 residues. V dropped 4 bases and J dropped 5; count of bases not matched to a gene: 11. Germline CDR1 and CDR2: LGHNA and YSLEER. The CDR3 sequence: CASSREWRENHEQYF. The CDR3 DNA reads TGCGCCAGCAGCCGAGAATGGCGGGAGAACCACGAGCAGTACTTC.

This clone was seen once. This sequence joins TRBV2 and TRBJ1-1; D is possibly TRBD1 (5 bases). CDR1 and CDR2 from the germline V gene are SNHLY and FYNNEI. V lost 6 bases and J 2 bases, leaving 10 bases between the germline ends. The CDR3 sequence is 13 residues long. CDR3 loop: CASSRQPNTEAFF. The DNA of the CDR3 is TGTGCCAGCAGCCGACAGCCTAACACTGAAGCTTTCTTT. Looking up the rest from reference TRBV2 and TRBJ1-1 gives the full variable domain: EPEVTQTPSHQVTQMGQEVILRCVPISNHLYFYWYRQILGQKVEFLVSFYNNEISEKSEIFDDQFSVERPDGSNFTLKIRSTKLEDSAMYFCASSRQPNTEAFFGQGTRLTVV.

The rearrangement uses TRBV29-1 and TRBJ1-2, with 12 bases fitting TRBD1. The CDR3 contains 15 residues. The trim removed 7 bases at V and 4 bases at J, leaving 10 bases unmatched. The germline V gene has CDR1 SQVTM and CDR2 ANQGSEA. In DNA form, the CDR3 reads TGCAGCGCAACCGGGACAGGGGGCGGGAGCTATGGCTACACCTTC. Its translation is CSATGTGGGSYGYTF.

This clone has just a few counts. J is TRBJ1-2 and V is TRBV6-4; D may be TRBD1 (5 bases). Trimming took 2 bases from V and 8 from J, leaving 12 bases between them. Germline CDR1 is MRHNA and CDR2 is SNTAGT. The CDR3 sequence is 13 residues long. This CDR3 reads CASSDGTAGGYTF. The CDR3, as DNA: TGTGCCAGCAGTGACGGAACGGCAGGGGGCTACACCTTC.

The V gene is TRBV30, the J gene TRBJ1-1, with TRBD1 identical over 7 bases. Unmatched junction bases numbered 15, after V lost 4 bases and J lost 4 bases. Germline lookup yields CDR1 GTSNPN and CDR2 SVGIG (reference sequence). There are 16 residues in the CDR3. Written as DNA, the CDR3 is TGTGCCTGGACCCATCAAGGAGACAGGGAAGGCACTGAAGCTTTCTTT. Protein sequence: CAWTHQGDREGTEAFF.

The genes are TRBV2 and TRBJ1-2; 7 bases are a match to TRBD1. Germline loops: CDR1 SNHLY, CDR2 FYNNEI. V dropped 6 bases and J dropped 0; count of bases not matched to a gene: 7. The CDR3 totals 15 residues. Written as DNA, the CDR3 is TGTGCCAGCAGATGGGACAGCGAACCTAACTATGGCTACACCTTC. Its translation is CASRWDSEPNYGYTF.

The genes are TRBV7-9 and TRBJ1-2, with D possibly TRBD1 on 5 matching bases. Germline CDR1 SEHNR, CDR2 FQNEAQ (reference sequence). The V and J ends lost 5 bases and 0 bases respectively, with 19 bases between them. This CDR3 has 17 residues. The CDR3 nucleotides are TGTGCCAGCAGCCCCTCCACCGGGACTGAATCTAACTATGGCTACACCTTC. Amino acid sequence: CASSPSTGTESNYGYTF.

The DNA for the CDR3 is TGTGCCAGCAGCTTAACTTCTAACACTGAAGCTTTCTTT. This sequence encodes CASSLTSNTEAFF. V usage is TRBV7-3 and J usage is TRBJ1-1; D is undetermined. The V gene's germline CDR1 is SGHTA and CDR2 FQGTGA. The CDR3 runs 13 residues. Between the trimmed V and J ends, which lost 0 bases and 2 bases, there was a span of 4 bases.

The chain employs TRBV6-1 and TRBJ1-5, with D uncertain. Germline values: CDR1 MNHNS, CDR2 SASEGT. The CDR3 length is 16 residues. The V and J ends lost 0 bases and 0 bases respectively, with 9 bases between them. The CDR3 DNA sequence: TGTGCCAGCAGTGAAGCCCCGACAAATAGCAATCAGCCCCAGCATTTT. It translates to CASSEAPTNSNQPQHF.

This rearrangement joins TRBV28 to TRBJ2-2; D is ambiguous. Germline V lookup: CDR1 MDHEN, CDR2 SYDVKM. V lost 5 bases, J lost 5 bases, and 6 bases lay in between. CDR3 length: 12 amino acids. In nucleotides, the CDR3 is TGTGCCAGCAGTACAAGTACCGGGGAGCTGTTTTTT. Translation gives CASSTSTGELFF.

In this sample, this clone turned up a few times. The chain joins TRBV29-1 to TRBJ2-7; 13 positions match TRBD2. This CDR3 contains 15 residues. The V and J ends lost 0 bases and 4 bases, in that order; junction bases with no gene match: 3. Germline CDR1 is SQVTM and CDR2 is ANQGSEA. The CDR3 coding sequence is TGCAGCGTTGAAGAAGGACTAGCGGGAGAGTACGAGCAGTACTTC. This sequence encodes CSVEEGLAGEYEQYF.